Listed here are 23 T cell receptor beta chains from one sample, sequenced in a study of response to subunit inactivated influenza vaccine. A single record per CDR3 protein comes from TCRdb applying MiXCR to the RT-PCR reads. The sample consists of fewer than 600,000 distinct CDR3 sequences, 6% to 9% of them appearing once. The starting material was PBMCs from blood, obtained roughly 24 months after vaccination. The receptor set was obtained from a man between 45 and 75 years old who received an inactivated influenza vaccine.

This clonotype was recorded a few times. The chain combines TRBV15 with TRBJ1-5, with a possible D match to TRBD1 (5 bases). The length of the CDR3 is 15 residues. Germline lookup yields CDR1 LNHNV and CDR2 YYDKDF (reference sequence). Trimming pared 0 bases from V and 4 bases from J, leaving 10 bases between. The CDR3 reads CATSRDWGVNQPQHF. In DNA form, the CDR3 reads TGTGCCACCAGCAGAGATTGGGGGGTAAATCAGCCCCAGCATTTT. Full variable domain (remainder filled in from reference TRBV15 and TRBJ1-5): DAMVIQNPRYQVTQFGKPVTLSCSQTLNHNVMYWYQQKSSQAPKLLFHYYDKDFNNEADTPDNFQSRRPNTSFCFLDIRSPGLGDTAMYLCATSRDWGVNQPQHFGDGTRLSIL.

The V and J genes are TRBV29-1 and TRBJ2-1, with D tentatively TRBD1 or TRBD2 (5 bases each). The CDR3 sequence is 17 residues long. The germline V and J ends were trimmed by 5 bases and 0 bases, with 20 bases remaining between them. Germline loops: CDR1 SQVTM, CDR2 ANQGSEA. CDR3 region: CSVRSGTRQISYNEQFF. The CDR3 DNA reads TGCAGCGTTCGATCCGGGACCCGACAAATCTCCTACAATGAGCAGTTCTTC.

This clonotype was seen repeatedly, ten times or more. V usage is TRBV10-3 and J usage is TRBJ2-3; no reliable D call. V was clipped by 7 bases and J by 0 bases, with 8 bases between them. The CDR3 has 13 amino acids. The germline V gene has CDR1 ENHRY and CDR2 SYGVKD. CDR3 amino acids: CAITDGSTDTQYF. Written as DNA, the CDR3 is TGTGCCATCACGGACGGTAGCACAGATACGCAGTATTTT.

The chain recombines TRBV7-9 with TRBJ2-7; no clear D gene. The CDR3 consists of 12 residues. Trimming left V 8 bases short and J 0 bases short, with 8 bases between. Germline-derived CDR1 and CDR2 are SEHNR and FQNEAQ (reference sequence). CDR3 sequence reads: CASAPPSYEQYF. The CDR3 coding sequence is TGTGCCAGCGCCCCCCCCTCCTACGAGCAGTACTTC.

This clonotype has ten or more counts. The rearrangement uses TRBV5-1 and TRBJ2-5; no clear D. The CDR3 totals 14 residues. With 0 bases removed from V and 5 bases from J, the gap between germline ends came to 11 bases. CDR1 is SGHRS and CDR2 is YFSETQ in the germline V gene. The CDR3 DNA reads TGCGCCAGCAGCTTGGATGGCAGGCCGGAGACCCAGTACTTC. It yields the protein CASSLDGRPETQYF. The full variable domain, with the rest looked up from reference TRBV5-1 and TRBJ2-5, is KAGVTQTPRYLIKTRGQQVTLSCSPISGHRSVSWYQQTPGQGLQFLFEYFSETQRNKGNFPGRFSGRQFSNSRSEMNVSTLELGDSALYLCASSLDGRPETQYFGPGTRLLVL.

This clonotype was counted at least ten times. CDR3 region: CASSFLAGNNEQFF. In nucleotides, the CDR3 is TGCGCCAGCAGCTTCCTAGCGGGGAACAATGAGCAGTTCTTC. This chain connects TRBV5-1 to TRBJ2-1; 9 nucleotides agree with TRBD2. V shed 2 bases and J 5 bases; nucleotides not matched to a gene: 2. Germline values: CDR1 SGHRS, CDR2 YFSETQ. This CDR3 region has 14 residues.

This clonotype was detected a few times. This sequence joins TRBV5-1 and TRBJ1-1; D is unresolved. Per the germline V gene, CDR1 is SGHRS and CDR2 is YFSETQ. The V end lost 4 bases, the J end lost 3 bases, and 10 bases lay between the germline ends. The CDR3 covers 13 residues. DNA for the CDR3: TGCGCCAGCAGCATAGGAACGGACACTGAAGCTTTCTTT. Translated: CASSIGTDTEAFF.

The sample holds a few counts of this clonotype. The chain has TRBV7-9 and TRBJ2-7; possibly TRBD1 for D (5 bases). Trimming cost V 5 bases and J 2 bases, with 19 bases left between them. Per the germline V gene, CDR1 is SEHNR and CDR2 is FQNEAQ (reference sequence). The CDR3 consists of 16 residues. The CDR3 region has the DNA TGTGCCAGCAGCCCGCGCCAGGGCCCCTCTACCTACGAGCAGTACTTC. Its protein is CASSPRQGPSTYEQYF.

The chain joins TRBV3-1 to TRBJ1-3; D unclear. This CDR3 spans 17 amino acids. V shed 3 bases and J shed 0 bases, with 15 bases lying between them. Germline V lookup: CDR1 LGHDT, CDR2 YNNKEL (reference sequence). The CDR3 nucleotides read TGTGCCAGCAGCCAGTCCTTCCGGCAATCCTCTGGAAACACCATATATTTT. It yields the protein CASSQSFRQSSGNTIYF.

This clonotype was observed a handful of times. The chain joins TRBV7-2 to TRBJ2-5; no clear D. Germline values: CDR1 SGHTA, CDR2 FQGNSA. With 5 bases removed from V and 5 bases from J, the gap between germline ends came to 9 bases. The CDR3 spans 12 residues. CDR3 amino acids: CASSRSWETQYF. DNA of the CDR3: TGTGCCAGCAGCCGCTCGTGGGAGACCCAGTACTTC.

The table lists this clonotype with a few counts. The J gene is TRBJ1-1, the V gene TRBV3-1; D is ambiguous. The CDR3 contains 14 residues. V was pared by 4 bases and J by 0 bases, with 9 bases between. Looked up from germline, CDR1 is LGHDT and CDR2 is YNNKEL (reference sequence). The CDR3 protein is CASSRIGVNTEAFF. The DNA of the CDR3 is TGTGCCAGCAGCCGGATTGGAGTGAACACTGAAGCTTTCTTT.

The table lists this clonotype with many counts. This sequence joins TRBV6-5 and TRBJ2-7; no firm D call. The CDR3 contains 14 residues. Germline lookup yields CDR1 MNHEY and CDR2 SVGAGI. V shed 2 bases and J shed 0 bases, with 8 bases lying between them. CDR3 in DNA: TGTGCCAGCAGTTACGATGACGCCTCCTACGAGCAGTACTTC. It codes for CASSYDDASYEQYF.

This clonotype was seen repeatedly, ten times or more. The chain recombines TRBV7-9 with TRBJ1-1; the D is unclear. This CDR3 is built from 12 residues. Germline-derived CDR1 and CDR2 are SEHNR and FQNEAQ (reference sequence). The ends were cut back, 3 bases at V and 4 bases at J, with 6 bases in the middle. CDR3 in amino acids: CASSFGVTEAFF. Here the CDR3 DNA reads TGTGCCAGCAGCTTCGGTGTCACTGAAGCTTTCTTT. Looking up the rest from reference TRBV7-9 and TRBJ1-1 gives the full variable domain: DTGVSQNPRHKITKRGQNVTFRCDPISEHNRLYWYRQTLGQGPEFLTYFQNEAQLEKSRLLSDRFSAERPKGSFSTLEIQRTEQGDSAMYLCASSFGVTEAFFGQGTRLTVV.

This clonotype has only a few counts. The V gene is TRBV20-1, the J gene TRBJ1-1; unclear D gene. CDR3 length equals 13 residues. The V end was cut by 6 bases, the J end by 0 bases, with 11 bases between. Germline V gene sequence: CDR1 DFQATT, CDR2 SNEGSKA (reference sequence). The CDR3 is CSADDGMNTEAFF. CDR3 DNA: TGCAGTGCAGACGACGGAATGAACACTGAAGCTTTCTTT.

This clonotype was seen more than once but under ten times. V gene TRBV12-3 or TRBV12-4 combines with J gene TRBJ1-2; D may be TRBD1 (6 bases). The CDR3 is made up of 14 amino acids. Trimming took 3 bases from V and 3 from J, leaving 11 bases between them. The CDR3 loop reads CASSFRGHYYGYTF. CDR3 in DNA: TGTGCCAGCAGTTTCCGGGGACACTACTATGGCTACACCTTC.

At least ten counts were recorded for this clonotype. J is TRBJ2-7 and V is TRBV18, with 9 bases that match TRBD2. Germline V gives CDR1 KGHSH, CDR2 LQKENI. The J segment lost 6 bases and the V segment lost 2 bases, leaving 8 bases of the junction unmatched. The CDR3 has 15 amino acids. The CDR3 DNA follows: TGTGCCAGCTCACCATGGAGCGGGAGGATAGTCGAGCAGTACTTC. It encodes CASSPWSGRIVEQYF. Variable domain in full (rest from reference TRBV18 and TRBJ2-7): NAGVMQNPRHLVRRRGQEARLRCSPMKGHSHVYWYRQLPEEGLKFMVYLQKENIIDESGMPKERFSAEFPKEGPSILRIQQVVRGDSAAYFCASSPWSGRIVEQYFGPGTRLTVT.

V usage is TRBV10-3 and J usage is TRBJ2-1, with D possibly called TRBD1 or TRBD2 (6 bases each). The ends were cut back, 4 bases at V and 5 bases at J, with 15 bases in the middle. The germline V gene encodes CDR1 ENHRY and CDR2 SYGVKD. The CDR3 totals 15 residues. The CDR3 nucleotides are TGTGCCATCAGTGGGGGGGCAGGGTTTAACAATGAGCAGTTCTTC. It specifies CAISGGAGFNNEQFF.

This clonotype was counted only a few times. The chain recombines TRBV4-2 with TRBJ2-1; a possible D gene is TRBD2 (6 bases). In germline, CDR1 is LGHNA, CDR2 YNFKEQ. CDR3 length: 14 residues. V was shortened by 3 bases and J by 9 bases, with 15 bases between the two germline ends. DNA for the CDR3: TGTGCCAGCAGCCAGGAACGCGGGGATTCTGAGCAGTTCTTC. Its translation is CASSQERGDSEQFF.

The sample holds a few counts of this clonotype. The rearrangement links TRBV10-3 to TRBJ2-7; a possible D gene is TRBD1 (6 bases). The germline gives CDR1 ENHRY, CDR2 SYGVKD. The CDR3 covers 15 residues. V lost 7 bases and J 0 bases, leaving 16 bases between the germline ends. Here the CDR3 reads CAINKDSLSSYEQYF. The CDR3 DNA reads TGTGCCATCAATAAGGACAGCCTTTCCTCCTACGAGCAGTACTTC.

J is TRBJ2-4 and V is TRBV4-2; 12 nucleotides agree with TRBD2. This CDR3 region has 18 residues. The V gene end was trimmed by 8 bases and the J gene end by 0 bases; junction bases not matched to a gene: 11. Germline lookup yields CDR1 LGHNA and CDR2 YNFKEQ. The CDR3 DNA is TGTGCCAGCGGCCCTGGACTAGCGGGGACGCTAGCCAAAAACATTCAGTACTTC. This translates into CASGPGLAGTLAKNIQYF.

This clonotype was picked up many times. In DNA, the CDR3 is TGTGCCAGCAGTTACACCACAGGGCACGGCTCCTACGAGCAGTACTTC. Protein sequence: CASSYTTGHGSYEQYF. The chain uses TRBV6-2 or TRBV6-3 and TRBJ2-7, with TRBD1 as a possible D gene (6 bases). The CDR3 spans 16 residues. In germline, CDR1 is MNHEY, CDR2 SVGEGT. V lost 2 bases and J 0 bases, leaving 14 bases between the germline ends.

This clonotype appeared a few times. V and J are TRBV12-3 or TRBV12-4 and TRBJ2-3, with D tentatively TRBD1 or TRBD2 (7 bases each). The CDR3 is 16 residues long. The V and J ends lost 6 bases and 2 bases respectively, with 18 bases between them. The CDR3, as DNA: TGTGCCAGCAGCGCAGCGGGACAGTCTTTCACAGATACGCAGTATTTT. Its protein product is CASSAAGQSFTDTQYF.

This clonotype was seen a few times. V is TRBV25-1 and J is TRBJ2-1, with a possible D match to TRBD1 (6 bases). Per the germline V gene, CDR1 is MGHDK and CDR2 is SYGVNS. CDR3 length: 16 amino acids. The V end was cut by 6 bases, the J end by 2 bases, with 17 bases between. The CDR3 spells CASRQSTGPPYNEQFF. CDR3 bases: TGTGCCAGCAGACAGAGTACAGGGCCCCCCTACAATGAGCAGTTCTTC.